The clone carrying this TCR beta chain was counted once. Patients having uncontrolled infection, another autoimmune disease, pregnancy or lactation were not included. PBMCs came from roughly 10 ml fresh peripheral blood. The entry originates in a study of T cells in Graves' hyperthyroidism and ophthalmopathy. The source material, RNA transcripts, was used to amplify TCR beta CDR3 regions. In the first-round RT-PCR of the TCR CDR3, the HTBI primer set was used. TCRdb independently ran MiXCR on the multiplex PCR reads; one entry per CDR3 protein. The repertoire holds about 270,000 distinct CDR3 sequences, with about 20% as singletons. Germline V gene sequence: CDR1 SNHLY, CDR2 FYNNEI. This CDR3 has 16 residues. V was shortened by 2 bases and J by 1 base, with 12 bases between the two germline ends.

The rearrangement links TRBV2 to TRBJ2-1; no definite D call. The sequenced material came from blood. This TCR derives from a man aged 30-40 years with Graves' ophthalmopathy. The CDR3 sequence: CASSEFLDGSYNEQFF. The DNA of the CDR3 is TGTGCCAGCAGTGAATTCCTAGATGGTTCCTACAATGAGCAGTTCTTC.